The 32 T cell receptor beta chains in this list originate from one sample, sequenced in a study of blood T cell repertoires in COVID-19. The table came from immunoSEQ multiplex PCR; TCRdb's copy has only in-frame clones and leaves some out. The data contain under 200,000 clones, around 83% of them singletons. The sequencing sample was made of peripheral blood. All receptors come from a man aged 18 to 30 with acute or convalescent COVID-19.

The CDR3 sequence is CASSEPGLQRSSGNTIYF. CDR3 bases: TGTGCCAGCAGTGAGCCTGGACTGCAAAGAAGCTCTGGAAACACCATATATTTT. This chain uses TRBV6-1 with TRBJ1-3; no reliable D call. CDR1 and CDR2 from the germline V gene are MNHNS and SASEGT. There are 18 residues in the CDR3. Deletions cut 3 bases from V and 0 bases from J, with 18 bases between.

The genes are TRBV2 and TRBJ1-5, with TRBD1 matching over 7 bases. The V segment lost 6 bases and the J segment 7 bases; nucleotides outside the gene matches: 9. The CDR3 runs to 14 residues. From germline, CDR1 is SNHLY and CDR2 FYNNEI. The CDR3 bases are TGTGCCAGCAGGGACAGGTCGGCGGGACAGCCCCAGCATTTT. Encoded protein: CASRDRSAGQPQHF.

The V call is TRBV30, the J call TRBJ1-6; D remains unclear. The germline V gene encodes CDR1 GTSNPN and CDR2 SVGIG (reference sequence). The CDR3 has 15 amino acids. The V gene lost 0 bases and the J gene lost 5 bases, with 11 bases spanning the gap. CDR3 in DNA: TGTGCCTGGAGTGTCGGGGTATCGAATAATTCACCCCTCCACTTT. Encoded protein: CAWSVGVSNNSPLHF.

This rearrangement joins TRBV18 to TRBJ1-1; D might be TRBD1 (5 bases). CDR1 is KGHSH and CDR2 is LQKENI in the germline V gene. Trimming cost V 0 bases and J 7 bases, with 6 bases left between them. The CDR3 contains 12 residues. The DNA for the CDR3 is TGTGCCAGCTCACCACCGGGGGGTGAAGCTTTCTTT. Residues: CASSPPGGEAFF.

The chain is built from TRBV9 and TRBJ1-2, with D unclear. CDR3 length: 16 amino acids. Germline V gene data show CDR1 as SGDLS and CDR2 as YYNGEE. Trimming left V 4 bases short and J 0 bases short, with 16 bases between. For the CDR3, the DNA is TGTGCCAGCAGCTCGTCTGGGCCGATCTCTAACTATGGCTACACCTTC. Its translation: CASSSSGPISNYGYTF.

This chain's CDR3 is CASSQDLRTVYEQYF. The CDR3 DNA is TGTGCCAGCAGCCAAGATCTTAGGACAGTCTACGAGCAGTACTTC. V usage is TRBV4-2 and J usage is TRBJ2-7; D is possibly TRBD1 (6 bases). The V end was cut by 0 bases, the J end by 3 bases, with 12 bases between. Germline CDR1 reads LGHNA; CDR2 reads YNFKEQ. CDR3 length: 15 amino acids.

The chain couples TRBV4-1 to TRBJ1-2, with 10 bases identical to TRBD1. The CDR3 extends over 13 amino acids. Germline CDR1 is MGHRA and CDR2 is YSYEKL. V shed 5 bases, J shed 6 bases, and the junction held 3 bases outside the gene matches. The CDR3 bases are TGCGCCAGCAGCTTCGACAGGGGGCATGGCTACACCTTC. Translated, it gives CASSFDRGHGYTF.

This chain joins TRBV10-3 and TRBJ2-7; 13 bases are shared with TRBD2. Germline loops: CDR1 ENHRY, CDR2 SYGVKD. The ends lost 2 bases at V and 9 bases at J; junction bases unmatched: 4. This CDR3 region has 14 residues. In DNA, the CDR3 is TGTGCCATCAGTGAGCCCCGACTAGCGGGAGGGCAGTACTTC. This gives the protein CAISEPRLAGGQYF.

CDR3 DNA: TGCGCCAGCAATTCAGTGCCGAACACTGAAGCTTTCTTT. Translated: CASNSVPNTEAFF. This chain links TRBV10-2 with TRBJ1-1; D unresolved. Germline-derived CDR1 and CDR2 are WSHSY and SAAADI. This CDR3 contains 13 residues. V was clipped by 7 bases and J by 1 base, with 10 bases between them.

This chain uses TRBV7-8 with TRBJ1-4, with a weak D call TRBD1 (6 bases). Trimming left V 0 bases short and J 0 bases short, with 11 bases between. The CDR3 runs 17 residues. Looked up from germline, CDR1 is SGHVS and CDR2 is FQNEAQ. The CDR3 loop reads CASSLARRGATNEKLFF. The DNA for the CDR3 is TGTGCCAGCAGCTTAGCGCGCAGGGGTGCAACTAATGAAAAACTGTTTTTT.

The CDR3 DNA follows: TGTGCCACCACACAGGGCATCGAGACCCAGTACTTC. Translated, it gives CATTQGIETQYF. This sequence joins TRBV12-3 or TRBV12-4 and TRBJ2-5; TRBD1 might be the D (6 bases). CDR3 length: 12 amino acids. The V end was cut by 10 bases, the J end by 5 bases, with 14 bases between.

Concerning this clone itself: The sample has other DNA sequences that encode this CDR3 too. The rearrangement links TRBV3-1 (or the pseudogene TRBV3-2) to TRBJ1-2, with 7 positions matching TRBD1. Germline V gene data show CDR1 as LGHDT and CDR2 as YNNKEL (reference sequence). J lost 4 bases, V lost 1 base, and 3 bases had no gene match. CDR3 length equals 14 residues. CDR3 nucleotides: TGTGCCAGCAGCCAAGCGGGACAGATCTATGGCTACACCTTC. This encodes CASSQAGQIYGYTF.

V usage is TRBV5-4 and J usage is TRBJ1-2; a possible D gene is TRBD1 (5 bases). CDR1 is SGHNT and CDR2 is YYREEE in the germline V gene (reference sequence). Trimming removed 0 bases at V and 3 bases at J, with 9 bases between. This CDR3 has 14 residues. The DNA for the CDR3 is TGTGCCAGCAGCTTGGCCGCGGGGGACTATGGCTACACCTTC. Amino acid sequence: CASSLAAGDYGYTF.

The chain carries TRBV5-1 and TRBJ1-2; a weak D match, TRBD1 (6 bases). This CDR3 spans 14 amino acids. Between the trimmed V and J ends, which lost 3 bases and 7 bases, there was a span of 16 bases. Germline CDR1 SGHRS, CDR2 YFSETQ. CDR3 nucleotides: TGCGCCAGCAGCTCGATGCAGGGGCTGAGTGGCTACACCTTC. Amino acids: CASSSMQGLSGYTF.

CDR3 DNA sequence: TGTGCCAGCAGCTTAAACAGGGTAACCTACGAGCAGTACTTC. The encoded protein is CASSLNRVTYEQYF. V usage is TRBV7-2 and J usage is TRBJ2-7, with D possibly matching TRBD1 (6 bases). Germline V CDR1 and CDR2: SGHTA, FQGNSA. The V end was cut by 2 bases, the J end by 2 bases, with 10 bases between. The CDR3 runs to 14 residues.

This chain uses TRBV2 with TRBJ2-2, with TRBD2 matching 7 bases. V lost 1 base, J lost 7 bases, and 12 bases stayed unmatched. There are 17 residues in the CDR3. Germline CDR1 is SNHLY and CDR2 is FYNNEI. The CDR3 here is CASSEVRQREGGGELFF. CDR3 coding DNA: TGTGCCAGCAGTGAAGTGAGGCAGCGGGAAGGCGGCGGGGAGCTGTTTTTT.

The genes are TRBV2 and TRBJ2-3; TRBD1 matches at 7 bases. This CDR3 spans 14 amino acids. Germline CDR1 is SNHLY and CDR2 is FYNNEI. Unmatched junction bases numbered 2, after V lost 2 bases and J lost 3 bases. The CDR3 DNA is TGTGCCAGCAGTGAAAGGGACAGAACAGATACGCAGTATTTT. Amino acid sequence: CASSERDRTDTQYF.

This sequence joins TRBV7-3 and TRBJ1-2; D may be TRBD1 (6 bases). Looked up from germline, CDR1 is SGHTA and CDR2 is FQGTGA. This CDR3 spans 13 amino acids. The ends were cut back, 4 bases at V and 7 bases at J, with 13 bases in the middle. CDR3 protein: CASSSSDRSGYTF. The CDR3 DNA sequence: TGTGCCAGCAGCTCTTCGGACAGAAGTGGCTACACCTTC.

V gene TRBV28 combines with J gene TRBJ1-2; 8 bases line up with TRBD1. Germline V CDR1 and CDR2: MDHEN, SYDVKM. V was clipped by 5 bases and J by 7 bases; unmatched bases: 9. The CDR3 sequence is 14 residues long. The CDR3 loop is CASSPQDRVGGYTF. The DNA of the CDR3 is TGTGCCAGCAGTCCCCAGGACAGGGTTGGTGGCTACACCTTC.

This clone has only a few counts. The chain uses TRBV6-5 and TRBJ1-2, with 9 bases matching TRBD1. The CDR3 totals 14 residues. Trimming removed 6 bases from V and 8 bases from J; junction bases left unmatched: 10. Germline assignment: CDR1 MNHEY and CDR2 SVGAGI. The CDR3 sequence: CASRPGQGAHGYTF. The CDR3 bases are TGTGCCAGCAGGCCGGGACAGGGAGCCCACGGCTACACCTTC.

This chain links TRBV27 with TRBJ2-7; the D gene is possibly TRBD2 (6 bases). The CDR3 contains 15 residues. The germline gives CDR1 MNHEY, CDR2 SMNVEV (reference sequence). V was cut by 6 bases and J by 2 bases, with 17 bases left in between. Here the CDR3 DNA reads TGTGCCAGCAGGGGGGGAGACGGGTCCGCCTACGAGCAGTACTTC. Its translation is CASRGGDGSAYEQYF.

The chain links TRBV30 to TRBJ1-5; D remains ambiguous. From germline, CDR1 is GTSNPN and CDR2 SVGIG (reference sequence). Trimming removed 2 bases from V and 2 bases from J, with 10 bases in between. The CDR3 sequence is 14 residues long. In DNA, the CDR3 is TGTGCCTGGAGTCGAGGTTTAGGCAATCAGCCCCAGCATTTT. This sequence encodes CAWSRGLGNQPQHF. Drawing the rest from reference TRBV30 and TRBJ1-5, the complete variable domain is SQTIHQWPATLVQPVGSPLSLECTVEGTSNPNLYWYRQAAGRGLQLLFYSVGIGQISSEVPQNLSASRPQDRQFILSSKKLLLSDSGFYLCAWSRGLGNQPQHFGDGTRLSIL.

The V and J genes are TRBV6-4 and TRBJ1-6; D unclear. This CDR3 contains 16 residues. Trimming pared 9 bases from V and 5 bases from J, leaving 20 bases between. The germline gives CDR1 MRHNA, CDR2 SNTAGT. The CDR3 sequence: CASGEKRVYDNSPLHF. CDR3 bases: TGTGCCAGTGGGGAGAAACGGGTCTACGATAATTCACCCCTCCACTTT.

This chain connects TRBV7-8 to TRBJ2-3; 10 nucleotides line up with TRBD2. The V segment lost 5 bases and the J segment 1 base; nucleotides outside the gene matches: 6. CDR3 size: 16 residues. The germline CDR1 and CDR2 sequences are SGHVS and FQNEAQ. This CDR3 is CASSPRTSGRTDTQYF. DNA of the CDR3: TGTGCCAGCAGCCCCAGGACTAGCGGACGCACAGATACGCAGTATTTT.

This clone was found once. This chain links TRBV30 with TRBJ2-3, with 7 bases aligning to TRBD1. J gave up 2 bases and V 0 bases, and 2 bases lay outside the gene matches. Germline V gene sequence: CDR1 GTSNPN, CDR2 SVGIG (reference sequence). This CDR3 contains 14 residues. CDR3 sequence reads: CAWSVGQNTDTQYF. In DNA form, the CDR3 reads TGTGCCTGGAGTGTGGGACAGAACACAGATACGCAGTATTTT.

Written as DNA, the CDR3 is TGCGCCACCCCCGCTGATGGCTGGGGCTACACCTTC. Its protein product is CATPADGWGYTF. The gene calls are TRBV10-1 and TRBJ1-2; D remains unclear. The ends were cut back, 10 bases at V and 8 bases at J, with 17 bases in the middle. The V gene's germline CDR1 is WNHNN and CDR2 SYGVQD (reference sequence). The CDR3 runs to 12 residues.

The V and J genes are TRBV18 and TRBJ1-1; 9 nucleotides agree with TRBD1. Per germline, CDR1 KGHSH and CDR2 LQKENI. V lost 4 bases to trimming and J lost 1 base; unmatched junction nucleotides: 4. This CDR3 spans 15 amino acids. CDR3 protein: CASSHGDRANTEAFF. The CDR3 region has the DNA TGTGCCAGCTCACATGGGGACAGGGCGAACACTGAAGCTTTCTTT.

The rearrangement joins TRBV9 to TRBJ1-2; the match to TRBD1 covers 8 bases. This CDR3 contains 14 residues. The germline V gene has CDR1 SGDLS and CDR2 YYNGEE. V was clipped by 4 bases and J by 5 bases; unmatched bases: 7. CDR3 nucleotides: TGTGCCAGCAGCTTGACAGGGGCGGTATATGGCTACACCTTC. Translated, it gives CASSLTGAVYGYTF.

V gene TRBV9 combines with J gene TRBJ1-1, with D possibly TRBD1 on 5 matching bases. Germline V gene lookup returns CDR1 SGDLS and CDR2 YYNGEE. V lost 2 bases and J 4 bases, leaving 15 bases between the germline ends. CDR3 length: 15 amino acids. Here the CDR3 reads CASSVRAGTGTEAFF. For the CDR3, the DNA is TGTGCCAGCAGCGTTCGCGCGGGGACGGGCACTGAAGCTTTCTTT.

V and J are TRBV29-1 and TRBJ2-2; 11 bases are a match to TRBD1. The germline CDR1 and CDR2 sequences are SQVTM and ANQGSEA. This CDR3 contains 16 residues. The V segment lost 6 bases and the J segment 3 bases; nucleotides outside the gene matches: 9. The CDR3 here is CSVRDPDRGHTGELFF. In DNA, the CDR3 is TGCAGCGTCCGAGACCCGGACAGGGGGCACACCGGGGAGCTGTTTTTT.

V gene TRBV11-2 combines with J gene TRBJ2-2; D not resolved. Per the germline V gene, CDR1 is SGHAT and CDR2 is FQNNGV. Trimming left V 5 bases short and J 0 bases short, with 10 bases between. This CDR3 spans 15 amino acids. This CDR3 is CASSQFTANTGELFF. Written as DNA, the CDR3 is TGTGCCAGCAGCCAATTTACAGCGAACACCGGGGAGCTGTTTTTT.

The CDR3, as DNA: TGCAGCGTATATGGGACAAGGAACACTGAAGCTTTCTTT. It encodes CSVYGTRNTEAFF. The V and J genes are TRBV29-1 and TRBJ1-1, with D tentatively TRBD1 (6 bases). Trimming took 6 bases from V and 1 from J, leaving 12 bases between them. CDR3 size: 13 residues. Germline CDR1 SQVTM, CDR2 ANQGSEA.